These 10 T cell receptor beta chains originate from one sample sequenced in a study of cytomegalovirus exposure and HLA in healthy donors. The PCR made use of 60 Vbeta and 13 Jbeta primers. Sequencing was performed with immunoSEQ multiplex PCR; in TCRdb, only in-frame clones are kept and a portion is missing. Of some 130,000 clones in the sample, roughly 62% were seen once. The sample taken for sequencing was PBMCs. The origin of the receptors is a man between 25 and 39 years old in good health and CMV-seropositive.

V and J are TRBV6-5 and TRBJ1-2, with D unresolved. The length of the CDR3 is 15 residues. The germline CDR1 and CDR2 sequences are MNHEY and SVGAGI. The V end lost 6 bases, the J end lost 4 bases, and 18 bases lay between the germline ends. For the CDR3, the DNA is TGTGCCAGCAGCCGGCGGCCTGGTAGCAGCTATGGCTACACCTTC. It encodes CASSRRPGSSYGYTF.

The chain couples TRBV2 to TRBJ2-5; D might be TRBD1 (6 bases). CDR1 and CDR2 (germline): SNHLY, FYNNEI. With 5 bases removed from V and 5 bases from J, the gap between germline ends came to 18 bases. The CDR3 length is 15 residues. This CDR3 reads CASSSQGGLGETQYF. The CDR3 DNA sequence: TGTGCCAGCAGTTCACAGGGTGGGTTGGGGGAGACCCAGTACTTC.

This chain uses TRBV19 with TRBJ1-5, with 9 bases matching TRBD1. After removal of 5 bases from V and 6 bases from J, the junction contained 8 bases not matched to a gene. The CDR3 is made up of 15 amino acids. Germline V CDR1 and CDR2: LNHDA, SQIVND (reference sequence). The CDR3: CASSVSTGGSQPQHF. CDR3 nucleotide sequence: TGTGCCAGTAGTGTCTCAACAGGGGGCAGTCAGCCCCAGCATTTT. Complete variable domain (other parts from reference TRBV19 and TRBJ1-5): DGGITQSPKYLFRKEGQNVTLSCEQNLNHDAMYWYRQDPGQGLRLIYYSQIVNDFQKGDIAEGYSVSREKKESFPLTVTSAQKNPTAFYLCASSVSTGGSQPQHFGDGTRLSIL.

The rearrangement joins TRBV4-3 to TRBJ2-5; 8 bases match TRBD1. The closer fit of TRBJ2-7 to the DNA end suggests the J call may be wrong. The CDR3 consists of 14 residues. The germline gives CDR1 LGHNA, CDR2 YSLEER. Here the CDR3 DNA reads TGCGCCAGCAGTTTCGGACAGGGCCCCTACGAGCAGTACTTC. The encoded protein is CASSFGQGPYEQYF.

The V call is TRBV18, the J call TRBJ2-5, with D perhaps TRBD2 (5 bases). Trimming pared 6 bases from V and 5 bases from J, leaving 13 bases between. The CDR3 runs 13 residues. From germline, CDR1 is KGHSH and CDR2 LQKENI. The CDR3 DNA follows: TGTGCCAGCTCCTTAGGGAGTCGGGAGACCCAGTACTTC. It translates to CASSLGSRETQYF.

The V and J genes are TRBV5-4 and TRBJ2-4, with 8 bases aligning to TRBD1. V was pared by 4 bases and J by 1 base, with 4 bases of the junction left unmatched. Germline V gives CDR1 SGHNT, CDR2 YYREEE (reference sequence). This CDR3 comprises 15 residues. CDR3 residues: CASSTRTGAKNIQYF. The CDR3 nucleotides are TGTGCCAGCAGCACGAGGACAGGGGCCAAAAACATTCAGTACTTC.

V and J are TRBV20-1 and TRBJ1-3; D remains unclear. The CDR3 contains 11 residues. In germline, CDR1 is DFQATT, CDR2 SNEGSKA (reference sequence). V was cut by 7 bases and J by 0 bases, with 4 bases left in between. CDR3 nucleotides: TGCAGTGGTTACTCTGGAAACACCATATATTTT. Its protein product is CSGYSGNTIYF.

This chain joins TRBV7-8 and TRBJ1-1; 7 bases match TRBD1. The CDR3 loop spans 16 amino acids. Germline V gene lookup returns CDR1 SGHVS and CDR2 FQNEAQ. The J segment lost 3 bases and the V segment lost 5 bases, leaving 12 bases of the junction unmatched. The CDR3 nucleotides read TGTGCCAGCAGCCCGGGCAGGGGGACCCACTACACTGAAGCTTTCTTT. Its translation is CASSPGRGTHYTEAFF.

This clone has only a few counts. The chain joins TRBV10-3 to TRBJ2-7; TRBD2 is a possible D gene (5 bases). Germline lookup yields CDR1 ENHRY and CDR2 SYGVKD. The CDR3 extends over 15 amino acids. V lost 2 bases, J lost 2 bases, and 13 bases lay in between. The CDR3 region has the DNA TGTGCCATCAGTGAGGGGCGGGCGACACCCTACGAGCAGTACTTC. Its protein product is CAISEGRATPYEQYF.

This clone was observed once. The chain carries TRBV29-1 and TRBJ2-7; 8 positions match TRBD1. The V and J ends lost 2 bases and 6 bases, in that order; junction bases with no gene match: 9. In germline, CDR1 is SQVTM, CDR2 ANQGSEA. There are 14 residues in the CDR3. The CDR3 coding sequence is TGCAGCGTTGAAAGCGGGCAGGGGGCGGGCGAGCAGTACTTC. This sequence encodes CSVESGQGAGEQYF.